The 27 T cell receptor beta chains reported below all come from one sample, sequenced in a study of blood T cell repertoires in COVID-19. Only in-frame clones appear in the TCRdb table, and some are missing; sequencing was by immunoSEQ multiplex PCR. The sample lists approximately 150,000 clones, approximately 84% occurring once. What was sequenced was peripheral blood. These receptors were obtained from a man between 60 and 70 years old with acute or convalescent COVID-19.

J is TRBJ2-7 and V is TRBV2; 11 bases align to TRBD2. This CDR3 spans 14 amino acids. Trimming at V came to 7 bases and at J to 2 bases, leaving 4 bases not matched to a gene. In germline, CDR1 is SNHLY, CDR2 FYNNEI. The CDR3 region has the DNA TGTGCCAGCATTAGCGGGAGGGCACCCTACGAGCAGTACTTC. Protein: CASISGRAPYEQYF.

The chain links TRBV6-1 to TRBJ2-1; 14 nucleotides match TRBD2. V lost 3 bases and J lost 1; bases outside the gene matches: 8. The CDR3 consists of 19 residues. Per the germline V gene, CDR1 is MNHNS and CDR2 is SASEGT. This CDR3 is CASSETSGRAVSSYNEQFF. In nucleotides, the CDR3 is TGTGCCAGCAGTGAGACTAGCGGGAGGGCCGTTAGTTCCTACAATGAGCAGTTCTTC.

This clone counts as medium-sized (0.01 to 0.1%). In DNA, the CDR3 is TGTGCCAGCAGCTTGACGGGTTCCGAGCAGTACTTC. It yields the protein CASSLTGSEQYF. The rearrangement links TRBV5-4 to TRBJ2-7; D uncertain. CDR1 and CDR2 (germline): SGHNT, YYREEE (reference sequence). The CDR3 spans 12 residues. Trimming took 1 base from V and 6 from J, leaving 8 bases between them.

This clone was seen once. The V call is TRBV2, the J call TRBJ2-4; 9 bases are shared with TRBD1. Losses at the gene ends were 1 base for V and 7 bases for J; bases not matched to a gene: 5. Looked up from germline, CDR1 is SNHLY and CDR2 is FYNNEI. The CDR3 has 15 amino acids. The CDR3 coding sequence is TGTGCCAGCAGTGAAGGCCCAGGACAGGGGAACATTCAGTACTTC. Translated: CASSEGPGQGNIQYF. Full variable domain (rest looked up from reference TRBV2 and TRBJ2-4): EPEVTQTPSHQVTQMGQEVILRCVPISNHLYFYWYRQILGQKVEFLVSFYNNEISEKSEIFDDQFSVERPDGSNFTLKIRSTKLEDSAMYFCASSEGPGQGNIQYFGAGTRLSVL.

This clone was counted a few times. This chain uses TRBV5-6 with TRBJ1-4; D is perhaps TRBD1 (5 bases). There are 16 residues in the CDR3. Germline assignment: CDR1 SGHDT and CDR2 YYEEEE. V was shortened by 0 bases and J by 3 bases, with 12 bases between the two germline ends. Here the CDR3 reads CASSLGQGRANEKLFF. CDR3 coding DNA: TGTGCCAGCAGCTTGGGGCAGGGTAGGGCTAATGAAAAACTGTTTTTT.

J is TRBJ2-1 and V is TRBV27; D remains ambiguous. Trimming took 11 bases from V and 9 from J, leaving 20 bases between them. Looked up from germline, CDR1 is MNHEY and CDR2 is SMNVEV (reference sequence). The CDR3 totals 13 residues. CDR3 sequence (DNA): TGTGCCTCACAAGGTCCTAGGTCGCTTGAGCAGTTCTTC. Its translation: CASQGPRSLEQFF.

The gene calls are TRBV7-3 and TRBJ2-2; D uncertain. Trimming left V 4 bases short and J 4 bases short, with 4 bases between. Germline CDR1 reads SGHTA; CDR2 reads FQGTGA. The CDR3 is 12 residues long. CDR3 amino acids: CASSSGTGELFF. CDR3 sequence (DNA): TGTGCCAGCAGCTCAGGCACCGGGGAGCTGTTTTTT.

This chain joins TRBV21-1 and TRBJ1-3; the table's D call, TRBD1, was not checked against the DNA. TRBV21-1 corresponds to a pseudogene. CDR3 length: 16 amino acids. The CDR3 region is CASSTRQGAVGNTIYF. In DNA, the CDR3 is TGTGCCAGCAGCACCCGACAGGGGGCTGTTGGAAACACCATATATTTT.

CDR3 loop: CASSQPGQLNNSPLHF. CDR3 sequence (DNA): TGTGCCAGCAGTCAACCGGGACAGCTAAATAATTCACCCCTCCACTTT. V and J are TRBV2 and TRBJ1-6, with TRBD1 identical over 7 bases. Unmatched junction bases numbered 9, after V lost 5 bases and J lost 5 bases. This CDR3 has 16 amino acids. Germline V gene data show CDR1 as SNHLY and CDR2 as FYNNEI.

The DNA for the CDR3 is TGCGCCAGCAGCCCGGGACAGGGGGATTACGAGCAGTACTTC. It specifies CASSPGQGDYEQYF. The rearrangement joins TRBV5-1 to TRBJ2-7, with 11 bases aligning to TRBD1. Germline V gives CDR1 SGHRS, CDR2 YFSETQ. The CDR3 totals 14 residues. Trimming cost V 4 bases and J 4 bases; bases outside gene matches: 4.

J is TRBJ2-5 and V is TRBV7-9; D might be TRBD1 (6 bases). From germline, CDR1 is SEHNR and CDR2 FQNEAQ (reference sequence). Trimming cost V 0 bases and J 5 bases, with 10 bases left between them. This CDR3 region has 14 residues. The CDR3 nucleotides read TGTGCCAGCAGCTTAGCTGCAGGGGTGGAGACCCAGTACTTC. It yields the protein CASSLAAGVETQYF. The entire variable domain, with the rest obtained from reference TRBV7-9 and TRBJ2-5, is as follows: DTGVSQNPRHKITKRGQNVTFRCDPISEHNRLYWYRQTLGQGPEFLTYFQNEAQLEKSRLLSDRFSAERPKGSFSTLEIQRTEQGDSAMYLCASSLAAGVETQYFGPGTRLLVL.

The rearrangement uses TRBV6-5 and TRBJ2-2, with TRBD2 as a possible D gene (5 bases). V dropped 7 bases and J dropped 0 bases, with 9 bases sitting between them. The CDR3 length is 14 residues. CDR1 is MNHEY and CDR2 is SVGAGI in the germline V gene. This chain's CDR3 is CASKPGTNTGELFF. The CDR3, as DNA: TGTGCCAGCAAACCCGGGACGAACACCGGGGAGCTGTTTTTT.

CDR3 coding DNA: TGCGCCAGCAGCACCGGGACTAGCGGGAGGGCCGAGCAGTACTTC. The encoded protein is CASSTGTSGRAEQYF. The rearrangement links TRBV5-1 to TRBJ2-7; 16 bases are a match to TRBD2. This CDR3 contains 15 residues. Germline CDR1 is SGHRS and CDR2 is YFSETQ. The trim removed 4 bases at V and 6 bases at J, leaving 4 bases unmatched. Based on the CDR3 plus reference TRBV5-1 and TRBJ2-7, the full variable domain is KAGVTQTPRYLIKTRGQQVTLSCSPISGHRSVSWYQQTPGQGLQFLFEYFSETQRNKGNFPGRFSGRQFSNSRSEMNVSTLELGDSALYLCASSTGTSGRAEQYFGPGTRLTVT.

Here the CDR3 reads CAWSVREGEQFF. In DNA form, the CDR3 reads TGTGCCTGGAGTGTACGGGAGGGTGAGCAGTTCTTC. V usage is TRBV30 and J usage is TRBJ2-1, with TRBD2 matching over 8 bases. V shed 0 bases and J 9 bases; nucleotides not matched to a gene: 1. In germline, CDR1 is GTSNPN, CDR2 SVGIG (reference sequence). The CDR3 extends over 12 amino acids. The whole variable domain, filled in from reference TRBV30 and TRBJ2-1, reads SQTIHQWPATLVQPVGSPLSLECTVEGTSNPNLYWYRQAAGRGLQLLFYSVGIGQISSEVPQNLSASRPQDRQFILSSKKLLLSDSGFYLCAWSVREGEQFFGPGTRLTVL.

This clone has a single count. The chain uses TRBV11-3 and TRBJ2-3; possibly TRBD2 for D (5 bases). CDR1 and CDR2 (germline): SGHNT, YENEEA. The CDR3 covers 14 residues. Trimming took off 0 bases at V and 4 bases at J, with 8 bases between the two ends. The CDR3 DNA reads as TGTGCCAGCAGCTTAGATGAGGGTGCAGATACGCAGTATTTT. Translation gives CASSLDEGADTQYF.

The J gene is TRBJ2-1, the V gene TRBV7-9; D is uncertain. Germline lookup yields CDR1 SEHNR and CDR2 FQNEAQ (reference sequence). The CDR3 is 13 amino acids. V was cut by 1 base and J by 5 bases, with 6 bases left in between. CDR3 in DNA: TGTGCCAGCAGCTTAGTAACTCACAATGAGCAGTTCTTC. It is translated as CASSLVTHNEQFF.

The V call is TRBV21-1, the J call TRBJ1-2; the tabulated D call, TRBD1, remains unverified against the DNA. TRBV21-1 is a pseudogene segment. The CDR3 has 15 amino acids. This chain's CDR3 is CASSKSRAGNYGYTF. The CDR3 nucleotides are TGTGCCAGCAGCAAATCCAGGGCCGGTAACTATGGCTACACCTTC.

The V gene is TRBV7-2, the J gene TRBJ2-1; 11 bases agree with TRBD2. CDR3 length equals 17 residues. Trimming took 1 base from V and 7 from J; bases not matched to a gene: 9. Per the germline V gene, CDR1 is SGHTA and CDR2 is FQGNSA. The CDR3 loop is CASSLVPTSGGGNEQFF. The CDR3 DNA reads TGTGCCAGCAGCTTAGTCCCTACTAGCGGGGGAGGGAATGAGCAGTTCTTC.

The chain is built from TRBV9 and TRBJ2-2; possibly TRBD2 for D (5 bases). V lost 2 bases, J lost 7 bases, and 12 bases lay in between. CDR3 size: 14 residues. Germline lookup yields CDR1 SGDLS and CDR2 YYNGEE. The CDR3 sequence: CASSVNAGGGELFF. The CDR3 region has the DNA TGTGCCAGCAGCGTGAACGCAGGAGGCGGGGAGCTGTTTTTT.

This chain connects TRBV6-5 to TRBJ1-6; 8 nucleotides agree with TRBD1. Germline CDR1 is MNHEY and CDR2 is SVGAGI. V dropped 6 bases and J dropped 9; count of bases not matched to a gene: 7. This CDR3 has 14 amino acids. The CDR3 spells CASSVTGALSPLHF. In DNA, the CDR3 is TGTGCCAGCAGCGTGACAGGGGCCCTTTCACCCCTCCACTTT.

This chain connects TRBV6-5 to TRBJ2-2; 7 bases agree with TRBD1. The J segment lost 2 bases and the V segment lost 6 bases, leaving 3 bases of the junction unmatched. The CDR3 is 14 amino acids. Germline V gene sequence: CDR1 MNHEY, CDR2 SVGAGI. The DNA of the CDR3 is TGTGCCAGCAGGGGGACAGCTAACACCGGGGAGCTGTTTTTT. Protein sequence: CASRGTANTGELFF.

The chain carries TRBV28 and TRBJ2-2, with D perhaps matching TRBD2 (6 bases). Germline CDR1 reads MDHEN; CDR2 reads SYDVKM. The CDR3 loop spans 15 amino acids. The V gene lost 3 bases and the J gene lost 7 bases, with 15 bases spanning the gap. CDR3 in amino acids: CASSFIRRAGGELFF. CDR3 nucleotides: TGTGCCAGCAGTTTTATAAGGAGGGCGGGCGGGGAGCTGTTTTTT.

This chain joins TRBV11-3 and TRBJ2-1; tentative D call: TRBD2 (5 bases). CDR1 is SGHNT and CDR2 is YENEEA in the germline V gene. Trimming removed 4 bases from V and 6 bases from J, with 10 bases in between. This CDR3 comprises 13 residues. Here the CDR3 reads CASSSLDSNEQFF. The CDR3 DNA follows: TGTGCCAGCAGCTCTCTGGACTCCAATGAGCAGTTCTTC.

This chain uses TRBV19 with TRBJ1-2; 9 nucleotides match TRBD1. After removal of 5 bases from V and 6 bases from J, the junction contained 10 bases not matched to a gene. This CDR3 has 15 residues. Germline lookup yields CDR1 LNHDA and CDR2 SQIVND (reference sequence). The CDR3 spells CASSPQQGAYHGYTF. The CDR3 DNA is TGTGCCAGTAGTCCACAACAGGGGGCGTATCATGGCTACACCTTC.

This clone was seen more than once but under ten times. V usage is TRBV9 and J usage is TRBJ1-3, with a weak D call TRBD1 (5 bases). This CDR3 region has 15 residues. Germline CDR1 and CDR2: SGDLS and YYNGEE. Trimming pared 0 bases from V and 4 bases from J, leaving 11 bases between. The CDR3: CASSVAGRFGNTIYF. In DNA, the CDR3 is TGTGCCAGCAGCGTAGCAGGGCGATTCGGAAACACCATATATTTT.

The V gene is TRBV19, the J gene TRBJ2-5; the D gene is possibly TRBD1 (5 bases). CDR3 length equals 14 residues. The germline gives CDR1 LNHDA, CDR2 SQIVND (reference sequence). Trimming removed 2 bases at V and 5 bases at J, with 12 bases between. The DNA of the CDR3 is TGTGCCAGTAGTATACTTGGCAGGGTGGAGACCCAGTACTTC. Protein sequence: CASSILGRVETQYF.

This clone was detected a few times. The CDR3 region is CASSESTGINYGYTF. The DNA of the CDR3 is TGTGCCAGCAGTGAAAGTACAGGGATTAACTATGGCTACACCTTC. V and J are TRBV6-1 and TRBJ1-2; D is perhaps TRBD1 (6 bases). This CDR3 contains 15 residues. Trimming removed 2 bases at V and 1 base at J, with 11 bases between. Germline V gene sequence: CDR1 MNHNS, CDR2 SASEGT.